The T cell receptor (beta chain) described here comes from a study of T cell responses to AZD1222 COVID-19 vaccine. The CDR3 contains 14 residues. Germline V CDR1 and CDR2: MGHDK, SYGVNS. Trimming removed 2 bases at V and 1 base at J, with 6 bases between. The count of this clone is one. Antigen: not known. General study points: Baseline antibody screening turned up just a handful of seropositive AZD1222 recipients. Without day 14 samples, only post-peak T cell repertoires were studied. CD4 TCRs linked to vaccination spanned spike, dominating at 160-218 and 743-854. Spike-specific TCR repertoires showed rising breadth and depth after two AZD1222 doses.

Assay: immunoSEQ multiplex PCR; the TCRdb copy retains only in-frame clones and omits some. The sample consists of about 140,000 clones, almost 95% of them appearing once. The receptor's source is an adult in good health. The sample was peripheral blood, taken on day 0 of AZD1222 vaccination. V and J are TRBV25-1 and TRBJ1-5; no clear D gene. The CDR3 protein is CASSEGRSNQPQHF. In nucleotides, the CDR3 is TGTGCCAGCAGTGAAGGAAGAAGCAATCAGCCCCAGCATTTT.